Presented here are 22 T cell receptor beta chains from one specimen sequenced in a study of radiotherapy plus CTLA-4 blockade in lung cancer. Assay: immunoSEQ multiplex PCR; the TCRdb copy retains only in-frame clones and omits some. The data hold some 110,000 clones, with more than 65% observed a single time. The material was peripheral blood, obtained from a patient treated with radiotherapy plus ipilimumab. These TCRs come from a human donor with non-small cell lung cancer that progressed on radiotherapy plus ipilimumab. Some clones in this sample may be carry-over from other donors' samples.

The chain has TRBV19 and TRBJ2-5; tentative D call: TRBD2 (5 bases). The CDR3 consists of 15 residues. Germline CDR1 and CDR2: LNHDA and SQIVND (reference sequence). Trimming removed 1 base at V and 1 base at J, with 10 bases between. In DNA, the CDR3 is TGTGCCAGTAGTATAGCTCCGGGGATCCAAGAGACCCAGTACTTC. It encodes CASSIAPGIQETQYF.

The J gene is TRBJ1-2, the V gene TRBV5-6, with TRBD1 matching over 7 bases. The CDR3 is made up of 14 amino acids. Germline trimming cut 7 bases from V and 4 bases from J; bases unmatched to any gene: 10. In germline, CDR1 is SGHDT, CDR2 YYEEEE. CDR3 bases: TGTGCCAGCGTCCCGTCAGGGGGAGCCTATGGCTACACCTTC. Amino acid sequence: CASVPSGGAYGYTF.

This clone was detected only a few times. The chain combines TRBV5-4 with TRBJ2-1; the D gene is possibly TRBD2 (6 bases). In germline, CDR1 is SGHNT, CDR2 YYREEE (reference sequence). This CDR3 spans 15 amino acids. Trimming removed 0 bases from V and 0 bases from J, with 7 bases in between. CDR3 nucleotide sequence: TGTGCCAGCAGCTTGGGCGGGACCTCCTACAATGAGCAGTTCTTC. This encodes CASSLGGTSYNEQFF.

This CDR3 reads CASFRARDTEAFF. CDR3 DNA sequence: TGTGCCAGTTTCCGGGCCAGGGACACTGAAGCTTTCTTT. The rearrangement joins TRBV19 to TRBJ1-1; possibly TRBD1 for D (5 bases). V was pared by 8 bases and J by 3 bases, with 13 bases between. The CDR3 has 13 amino acids. Germline-derived CDR1 and CDR2 are LNHDA and SQIVND (reference sequence).

The V gene is TRBV5-8, the J gene TRBJ1-5, with unresolved D. The CDR3 runs to 18 residues. Deletions cut 1 base from V and 0 bases from J, with 17 bases between. Germline V gives CDR1 SGHTS, CDR2 YDEGEE. Here the CDR3 reads CASSLLTPWGYSNQPQHF. In DNA, the CDR3 is TGTGCCAGCAGCTTGTTGACACCTTGGGGTTATAGCAATCAGCCCCAGCATTTT.

The chain has TRBV2 and TRBJ1-2; D not resolved. The CDR3 totals 14 residues. The germline V gene has CDR1 SNHLY and CDR2 FYNNEI. The germline V and J ends were trimmed by 2 bases and 5 bases, with 12 bases remaining between them. CDR3 residues: CASSEFVISYGYTF. CDR3 sequence (DNA): TGTGCCAGCAGTGAATTTGTTATATCGTATGGCTACACCTTC.

This chain links TRBV9 with TRBJ1-6; 7 positions agree with TRBD1. V gave up 3 bases and J gave up 5 bases; unmatched junction bases: 5. The germline V gene encodes CDR1 SGDLS and CDR2 YYNGEE. The CDR3 is 15 residues long. The CDR3 DNA reads as TGTGCCAGCAGCGGCAGGGGGGGTAATAATTCACCCCTCCACTTT. This gives the protein CASSGRGGNNSPLHF.

This clone came up a few times. The chain combines TRBV5-1 with TRBJ2-2, with 8 bases identical to TRBD1. The ends lost 0 bases at V and 7 bases at J; junction bases unmatched: 8. The length of the CDR3 is 16 residues. Germline lookup yields CDR1 SGHRS and CDR2 YFSETQ. DNA for the CDR3: TGCGCCAGCAGCTTGGTTGGACAGGGCTTGAACGGGGAGCTGTTTTTT. Protein product: CASSLVGQGLNGELFF.

The chain carries TRBV7-9 and TRBJ2-5; 9 positions match TRBD1. Germline V lookup: CDR1 SEHNR, CDR2 FQNEAQ (reference sequence). Unmatched junction bases numbered 3, after V lost 4 bases and J lost 0 bases. The CDR3 length is 15 residues. The CDR3 protein is CASSSGQGYQETQYF. CDR3 in DNA: TGTGCCAGCAGCTCGGGACAGGGTTACCAAGAGACCCAGTACTTC.

The V call is TRBV18, the J call TRBJ1-4, with TRBD1 as a possible D gene (5 bases). Trimming removed 1 base at V and 7 bases at J, with 16 bases between. In germline, CDR1 is KGHSH, CDR2 LQKENI. CDR3 length equals 16 residues. This chain's CDR3 is CASSPRGAGFGEKLFF. The CDR3 DNA is TGTGCCAGCTCACCACGCGGGGCGGGGTTTGGTGAAAAACTGTTTTTT.

The V and J genes are TRBV5-1 and TRBJ1-1, with D unresolved. Trimming left V 1 base short and J 2 bases short, with 9 bases between. The CDR3 has 14 amino acids. From germline, CDR1 is SGHRS and CDR2 YFSETQ. DNA of the CDR3: TGCGCCAGCAGCTTGCAGGCCACCAACACTGAAGCTTTCTTT. The encoded protein is CASSLQATNTEAFF.

In its sample, this clone was seen a few times. The J gene is TRBJ2-1, the V gene TRBV7-2; 12 nucleotides agree with TRBD2. The germline CDR1 and CDR2 sequences are SGHTA and FQGNSA. The junction had 6 bases not matched to a gene; V was cut back by 4 bases and J by 2 bases. This CDR3 is 17 amino acids long. The CDR3 coding sequence is TGTGCCAGCAGCTCCAGACTAGCGGGGGCCACCTACAATGAGCAGTTCTTC. Translated, it gives CASSSRLAGATYNEQFF.

This clone appeared a few times. This same CDR3 is encoded by further DNA sequences in the sample. The V and J genes are TRBV5-1 and TRBJ2-2, with TRBD2 identical over 7 bases. CDR3 length: 14 residues. CDR1 and CDR2 from the germline V gene are SGHRS and YFSETQ. V lost 0 bases to trimming and J lost 4 bases; unmatched junction nucleotides: 0. The CDR3 here is CASSLAGGTGELFF. DNA of the CDR3: TGCGCCAGCAGCTTGGCGGGGGGCACCGGGGAGCTGTTTTTT.

This chain links TRBV6-6 with TRBJ2-4; D unresolved. The CDR3 runs 12 residues. Trimming stripped 2 bases from V and 8 bases from J, with 7 bases between. Germline V lookup: CDR1 MNHNY, CDR2 SVGAGI (reference sequence). The CDR3 bases are TGTGCCAGCAGTTACGTAGATGACATTCAGTACTTC. Amino acid sequence: CASSYVDDIQYF.

The chain joins TRBV7-8 to TRBJ1-5, with 9 bases fitting TRBD1. The CDR3 has 16 amino acids. V lost 5 bases to trimming and J lost 1 base; unmatched junction nucleotides: 6. Germline V gives CDR1 SGHVS, CDR2 FQNEAQ. In nucleotides, the CDR3 is TGTGCCAGCAGCCGACGGGGACAGGGAAGCAATCAGCCCCAGCATTTT. Its translation: CASSRRGQGSNQPQHF.

The V gene is TRBV29-1, the J gene TRBJ2-3, with D possibly being TRBD2 (5 bases). The CDR3 has 13 residues. Germline V gives CDR1 SQVTM, CDR2 ANQGSEA. V gave up 3 bases and J gave up 5 bases, with 12 bases separating them. CDR3 amino acids: CSVEDSKRDTQYF. Written as DNA, the CDR3 is TGCAGCGTTGAGGACTCAAAGAGAGATACGCAGTATTTT.

The V call is TRBV19, the J call TRBJ1-2, with 7 bases identical to TRBD1. V lost 6 bases to trimming and J lost 5 bases; unmatched junction nucleotides: 18. CDR1 is LNHDA and CDR2 is SQIVND in the germline V gene (reference sequence). This CDR3 is 17 amino acids long. CDR3 nucleotides: TGTGCCAGTAGGAGGGAAGGTACACAGGGGAGAGTTTATGGCTACACCTTC. It is translated as CASRREGTQGRVYGYTF.

The chain recombines TRBV7-3 with TRBJ2-2, with no clear D. CDR1 is SGHTA, CDR2 FQGTGA, per germline. The length of the CDR3 is 14 residues. The ends were cut back, 1 base at V and 1 base at J, with 4 bases in the middle. CDR3 DNA sequence: TGTGCCAGCAGCTTAAAGGGGAACACCGGGGAGCTGTTTTTT. Its protein product is CASSLKGNTGELFF.

This rearrangement joins TRBV6-5 to TRBJ2-3; 8 bases align to TRBD2. After removal of 0 bases from V and 13 bases from J, the junction contained 12 bases not matched to a gene. This CDR3 is built from 15 residues. Germline CDR1 is MNHEY and CDR2 is SVGAGI. CDR3 protein: CASSYSKTWREEEYF. CDR3 DNA: TGTGCCAGCAGTTACTCGAAAACATGGCGGGAGGAGGAGTATTTT.

The chain recombines TRBV6-5 with TRBJ2-5, with 8 bases lining up with TRBD2. After removal of 6 bases from V and 2 bases from J, the junction contained 2 bases not matched to a gene. Germline loops: CDR1 MNHEY, CDR2 SVGAGI. The CDR3 loop spans 13 amino acids. This CDR3 is CASRLAGQETQYF. The CDR3 DNA reads as TGTGCCAGCAGATTAGCGGGACAAGAGACCCAGTACTTC.

The chain employs TRBV18 and TRBJ2-7, with D maybe TRBD2 (5 bases). Germline assignment: CDR1 KGHSH and CDR2 LQKENI. V lost 3 bases and J 6 bases, leaving 18 bases between the germline ends. The CDR3 runs 15 residues. The CDR3 region is CASSPLFSEEGEQYF. In DNA, the CDR3 is TGTGCCAGCTCACCCCTATTCTCCGAAGAGGGCGAGCAGTACTTC.

This clone was found a few times. The J gene is TRBJ2-3, the V gene TRBV4-2; TRBD2 is a possible D gene (5 bases). Trimming removed 5 bases from V and 0 bases from J, with 15 bases in between. The CDR3 spans 16 residues. Germline V gives CDR1 LGHNA, CDR2 YNFKEQ. CDR3 protein: CASSLGAGVSTDTQYF. CDR3 nucleotides: TGTGCCAGCAGCTTGGGAGCAGGCGTCAGCACAGATACGCAGTATTTT.